These T cell receptor beta chains were read from a single sample in a study of cytomegalovirus exposure and HLA in healthy donors. Some clones are missing from TCRdb's copy, which holds only in-frame ones; the method was immunoSEQ multiplex PCR. Of some 200,000 clones listed, over 65% are singletons. What was sequenced was PBMCs. Every receptor here comes from a man aged 18 to 30 in good health and CMV-seronegative. CDR3s include the opening cysteine and the closing phenylalanine or tryptophan. D genes are given only for firm matches. Only some rows state a clone size, as once, few, many or a class for expanded clones.

j_gene: TRBJ2-3
v_gene: TRBV5-1
abundance: -
d_gene: TRBD2
CDR3nt: TGCGCCAGCAGGGCTAGCGGGAGTCTAGATACGCAGTATTTT
CDR3aa: CASRASGSLDTQYF

j_gene: TRBJ2-1
v_gene: TRBV27
abundance: few
d_gene: TRBD2
CDR3nt: TGTGCCAGCAGTCTTCTGACGGGACTAACCCCCATTGAGCAGTTCTTC
CDR3aa: CASSLLTGLTPIEQFF

j_gene: TRBJ2-5
v_gene: TRBV4-1
abundance: -
d_gene: TRBD2
CDR3nt: TGCGCCAGCAGCCTCCCGACTAGCGGGAGAGGAGAGACCCAGTACTTC
CDR3aa: CASSLPTSGRGETQYF

j_gene: TRBJ2-5
v_gene: TRBV5-1
abundance: -
d_gene: -
CDR3nt: TGCGCCAGCAGCGTAAGACAGATGGAGACCCAGTACTTC
CDR3aa: CASSVRQMETQYF

j_gene: TRBJ2-7
v_gene: TRBV28
abundance: -
d_gene: TRBD1
CDR3nt: TGTGCCAGCAGTTTACCCACAATCGGACAGGGTGGGCTCGAGCAGTACTTC
CDR3aa: CASSLPTIGQGGLEQYF

j_gene: TRBJ1-1
v_gene: TRBV2
abundance: -
d_gene: TRBD1
CDR3nt: TGTGCCAGCAACCGGGACAGGGGTAGGACTGAAGCTTTCTTT
CDR3aa: CASNRDRGRTEAFF

j_gene: TRBJ1-2
v_gene: TRBV5-1
abundance: -
d_gene: TRBD1
CDR3nt: TGCGCCAGCAGCTTGGCCGGGGACAGCGGATACTATGGCTACACCTTC
CDR3aa: CASSLAGDSGYYGYTF

j_gene: TRBJ2-3
v_gene: TRBV2
abundance: few
d_gene: TRBD2
CDR3nt: TGTGCCAGCAGTGAACCCGGCGGACTAGCGGTGGGGGTCGGAGTCACAGATACGCAGTATTTT
CDR3aa: CASSEPGGLAVGVGVTDTQYF

j_gene: TRBJ2-7
v_gene: TRBV6-5
abundance: -
d_gene: -
CDR3nt: TGTGCCAGCAGACCCACCTGGGGGGTCCGCGGGGAGCAGTACTTC
CDR3aa: CASRPTWGVRGEQYF

j_gene: TRBJ2-7
v_gene: TRBV2
abundance: -
d_gene: -
CDR3nt: TGTGCCAGCAGTGATCCCTACGAGCAGTACTTC
CDR3aa: CASSDPYEQYF

j_gene: TRBJ2-1
v_gene: TRBV7-2
abundance: -
d_gene: TRBD1
CDR3nt: TGTGCCAGCAGCTTAGGACACCAGGGGGCGCGAGAGCAGTTCTTC
CDR3aa: CASSLGHQGAREQFF